This TCR beta chain emerged from a study of PD-1 blockade in classical Hodgkin lymphoma. There was relapse after autologous stem cell transplantation in every patient, and there was variation in brentuximab vedotin exposure. CD4+ T cells were purified from thawed PBMCs by negative selection. Between the trimmed V and J ends, which lost 3 bases and 6 bases, there was a span of 12 bases. This CDR3 comprises 13 residues. The V gene's germline CDR1 is MDHEN and CDR2 SYDVKM. The method was immunoSEQ multiplex PCR; TCRdb's version includes in-frame clones alone and lacks a portion of them. The table has thousands of clones, approximately 80% seen once.

This rearrangement joins TRBV28 to TRBJ2-7, with D perhaps assigned TRBD1 or TRBD2 (5 bases each). The clonotype comes from a human donor with classical Hodgkin lymphoma. Sequencing was performed on CD4+ T cells from blood, taken at baseline. CDR3 sequence (DNA): TGTGCCAGCAGTTTCTTTCCCGGGGCCGAGCAGTACTTC. Translating it yields CASSFFPGAEQYF. Variable domain in full (rest from reference TRBV28 and TRBJ2-7): DVKVTQSSRYLVKRTGEKVFLECVQDMDHENMFWYRQDPGLGLRLIYFSYDVKMKEKGDIPEGYSVSREKKERFSLILESASTNQTSMYLCASSFFPGAEQYFGPGTRLTVT.